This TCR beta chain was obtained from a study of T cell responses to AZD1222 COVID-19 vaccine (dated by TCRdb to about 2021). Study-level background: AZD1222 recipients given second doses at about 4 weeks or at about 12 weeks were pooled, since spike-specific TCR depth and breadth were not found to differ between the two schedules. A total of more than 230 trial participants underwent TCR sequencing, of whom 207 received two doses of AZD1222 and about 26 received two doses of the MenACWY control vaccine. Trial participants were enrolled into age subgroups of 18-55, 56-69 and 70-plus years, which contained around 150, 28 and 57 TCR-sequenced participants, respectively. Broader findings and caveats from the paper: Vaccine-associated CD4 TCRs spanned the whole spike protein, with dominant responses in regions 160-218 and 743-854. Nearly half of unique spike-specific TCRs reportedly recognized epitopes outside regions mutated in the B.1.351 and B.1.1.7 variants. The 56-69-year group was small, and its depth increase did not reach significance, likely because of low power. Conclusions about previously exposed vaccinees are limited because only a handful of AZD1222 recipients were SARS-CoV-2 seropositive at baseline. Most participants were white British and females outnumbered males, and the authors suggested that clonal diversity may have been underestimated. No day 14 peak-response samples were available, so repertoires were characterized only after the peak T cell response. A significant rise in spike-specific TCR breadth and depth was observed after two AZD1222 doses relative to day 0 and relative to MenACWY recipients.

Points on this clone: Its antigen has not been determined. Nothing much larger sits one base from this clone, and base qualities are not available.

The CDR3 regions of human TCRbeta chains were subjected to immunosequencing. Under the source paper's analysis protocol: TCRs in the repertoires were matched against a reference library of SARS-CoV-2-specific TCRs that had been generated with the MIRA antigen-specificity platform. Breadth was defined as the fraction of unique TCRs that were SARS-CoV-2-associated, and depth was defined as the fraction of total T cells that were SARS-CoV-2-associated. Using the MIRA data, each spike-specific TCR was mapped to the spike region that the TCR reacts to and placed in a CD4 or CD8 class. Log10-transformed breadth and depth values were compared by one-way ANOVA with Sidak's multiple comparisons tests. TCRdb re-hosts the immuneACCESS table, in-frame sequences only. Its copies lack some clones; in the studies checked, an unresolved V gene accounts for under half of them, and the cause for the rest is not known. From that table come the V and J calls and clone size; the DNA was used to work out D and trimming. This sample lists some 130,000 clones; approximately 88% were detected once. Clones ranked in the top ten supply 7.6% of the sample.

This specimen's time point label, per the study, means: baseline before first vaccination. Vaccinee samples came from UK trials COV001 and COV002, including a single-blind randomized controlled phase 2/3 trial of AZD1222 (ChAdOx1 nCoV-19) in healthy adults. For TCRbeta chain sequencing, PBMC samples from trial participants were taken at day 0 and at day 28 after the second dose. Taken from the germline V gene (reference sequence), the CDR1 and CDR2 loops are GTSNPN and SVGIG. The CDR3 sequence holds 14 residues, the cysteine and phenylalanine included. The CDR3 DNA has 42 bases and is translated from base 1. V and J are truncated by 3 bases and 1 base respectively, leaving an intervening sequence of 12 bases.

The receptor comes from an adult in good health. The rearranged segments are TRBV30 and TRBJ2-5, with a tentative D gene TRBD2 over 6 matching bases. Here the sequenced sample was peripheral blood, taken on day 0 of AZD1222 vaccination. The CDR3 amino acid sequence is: CAWSVGLSQETQYF. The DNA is TGTGCCTGGAGCGTGGGACTCTCCCAAGAGACCCAGTACTTC.